These 25 T cell receptor beta chains came from one sample sequenced in a study of blood T cell repertoires in COVID-19. Some clones are missing from TCRdb's copy, which holds only in-frame ones; the method was immunoSEQ multiplex PCR. The sample records about 180,000 clones, roughly 84% being singletons. Sequenced input: peripheral blood. Every receptor here comes from an elderly woman with active or convalescent COVID-19.

The chain employs TRBV4-1 and TRBJ1-6; 8 nucleotides line up with TRBD1. Trimming at V came to 4 bases and at J to 4 bases, leaving 12 bases not matched to a gene. CDR1 MGHRA and CDR2 YSYEKL come from the germline V gene. The CDR3 is made up of 18 amino acids. The DNA of the CDR3 is TGCGCCAGCAGCCCCAGACTTGCCGGGACAGGTTATAATTCACCCCTCCACTTT. It codes for CASSPRLAGTGYNSPLHF.

The chain joins TRBV6-1 to TRBJ2-2, with D uncertain. Trimming pared 2 bases from V and 5 bases from J, leaving 9 bases between. The CDR3 contains 14 residues. CDR1 and CDR2 (germline): MNHNS, SASEGT. The CDR3 DNA is TGTGCCAGCAGTGAACAACGAGAAACCGGGGAGCTGTTTTTT. This gives the protein CASSEQRETGELFF.

The rearrangement links TRBV28 to TRBJ1-2, with D unresolved. Germline values: CDR1 MDHEN, CDR2 SYDVKM. Trimming shortened V by 4 bases and J by 4 bases, and 7 bases separated the two germline ends. CDR3 length equals 12 residues. The CDR3 DNA follows: TGTGCCAGCAGTTCGGGTCCCTATGGCTACACCTTC. Translated: CASSSGPYGYTF.

This chain uses TRBV18 with TRBJ2-2, with a weak D call TRBD1 (6 bases). Germline CDR1 KGHSH, CDR2 LQKENI. The CDR3 covers 15 residues. V was shortened by 4 bases and J by 4 bases, with 13 bases between the two germline ends. The CDR3, as DNA: TGTGCCAGCTCACTCCAGGGGACGGGCACCGGGGAGCTGTTTTTT. Translated: CASSLQGTGTGELFF.

The chain has TRBV5-1 and TRBJ1-5; a possible D gene is TRBD1 (6 bases). The CDR3 spans 14 residues. Germline assignment: CDR1 SGHRS and CDR2 YFSETQ. Trimming cost V 4 bases and J 5 bases, with 13 bases left between them. CDR3: CASSLWGQDQPQHF. The CDR3 nucleotides are TGCGCCAGCAGCCTCTGGGGACAAGATCAGCCCCAGCATTTT.

This chain connects TRBV14 to TRBJ1-1; D may be TRBD1 (5 bases). The length of the CDR3 is 15 residues. CDR1 SGHDN and CDR2 FVKESK come from the germline V gene. With 1 base removed from V and 4 bases from J, the gap between germline ends came to 13 bases. The CDR3 protein is CASSQGAPGGTEAFF. The CDR3 DNA follows: TGTGCCAGCAGCCAAGGTGCTCCGGGGGGCACTGAAGCTTTCTTT. Variable domain in full (rest from reference TRBV14 and TRBJ1-1): EAGVTQFPSHSVIEKGQTVTLRCDPISGHDNLYWYRRVMGKEIKFLLHFVKESKQDESGMPNNRFLAERTGGTYSTLKVQPAELEDSGVYFCASSQGAPGGTEAFFGQGTRLTVV.

The chain employs TRBV10-2 and TRBJ1-5; D possibly corresponds to TRBD1 (6 bases). Germline assignment: CDR1 WSHSY and CDR2 SAAADI. Deletions cut 2 bases from V and 5 bases from J, with 10 bases between. This CDR3 spans 14 amino acids. The CDR3 DNA follows: TGCGCCAGCAGTGAGAGGTACAGGGATCAGCCCCAGCATTTT. Translated, it gives CASSERYRDQPQHF.

This chain joins TRBV3-1 (or the pseudogene TRBV3-2) and TRBJ1-1; weak D call: TRBD1 (6 bases). The CDR3 has 14 residues. The germline V gene encodes CDR1 LGHDT and CDR2 YNNKEL (reference sequence). V lost 2 bases and J 10 bases, leaving 17 bases between the germline ends. CDR3: CASSQNTGTKGAFF. For the CDR3, the DNA is TGTGCCAGCAGCCAAAATACCGGGACAAAGGGAGCTTTCTTT.

The chain recombines TRBV27 with TRBJ1-1; the match to TRBD1 covers 8 bases. The CDR3 is 13 residues long. The J segment lost 11 bases and the V segment lost 0 bases, leaving 5 bases of the junction unmatched. Germline V lookup: CDR1 MNHEY, CDR2 SMNVEV (reference sequence). CDR3 bases: TGTGCCAGCAGTTTATCGGACAGGGTCAGGGCTTTCTTT. Amino acids: CASSLSDRVRAFF.

The chain employs TRBV28 and TRBJ2-3, with TRBD1 as a possible D gene (6 bases). Germline assignment: CDR1 MDHEN and CDR2 SYDVKM. With 7 bases removed from V and 0 bases from J, the gap between germline ends came to 11 bases. This CDR3 has 14 residues. The CDR3 sequence: CASMGTPSTDTQYF. The CDR3 nucleotides are TGTGCCAGCATGGGGACACCTAGCACAGATACGCAGTATTTT. Filled out from reference TRBV28 and TRBJ2-3, the complete variable domain reads DVKVTQSSRYLVKRTGEKVFLECVQDMDHENMFWYRQDPGLGLRLIYFSYDVKMKEKGDIPEGYSVSREKKERFSLILESASTNQTSMYLCASMGTPSTDTQYFGPGTRLTVL.

The table lists this clone with a count of one. V is TRBV7-9 and J is TRBJ1-6; D remains unclear. Trimming took 5 bases from V and 10 from J, leaving 12 bases between them. This CDR3 has 13 residues. Germline V lookup: CDR1 SEHNR, CDR2 FQNEAQ (reference sequence). The CDR3 DNA follows: TGTGCCAGCAGCGGATCAGGATACTCACCCCTCCACTTT. It encodes CASSGSGYSPLHF.

V is TRBV20-1 and J is TRBJ1-1; TRBD1 is a possible D gene (5 bases). Trimming cost V 3 bases and J 8 bases, with 16 bases left between them. Per the germline V gene, CDR1 is DFQATT and CDR2 is SNEGSKA (reference sequence). The CDR3 runs to 13 residues. The CDR3 is CSASPTGGAEAFF. The CDR3 coding sequence is TGCAGTGCTAGTCCAACGGGTGGGGCAGAAGCTTTCTTT.

The chain recombines TRBV5-4 with TRBJ2-1; TRBD1 aligns across 9 bases. The CDR3 has 11 residues. The germline gives CDR1 SGHNT, CDR2 YYREEE (reference sequence). V gave up 4 bases and J gave up 14 bases; unmatched junction bases: 4. CDR3 protein: CASSRDRVEFF. CDR3 coding DNA: TGTGCCAGCAGCCGGGACAGGGTGGAGTTCTTC.

V and J are TRBV28 and TRBJ2-6; D perhaps matches TRBD1 (6 bases). Trimming shortened V by 5 bases and J by 0 bases, and 23 bases separated the two germline ends. Per germline, CDR1 MDHEN and CDR2 SYDVKM. This CDR3 region has 20 residues. CDR3 amino acids: CASSLLTRTVYASGANVLTF. In DNA, the CDR3 is TGTGCCAGCAGTCTCTTGACCCGGACAGTCTACGCCTCTGGGGCCAACGTCCTGACTTTC.

This clone was picked up a small number of times. The chain joins TRBV7-6 to TRBJ2-7; perhaps TRBD1 as D (5 bases). This CDR3 spans 13 amino acids. The V gene lost 5 bases and the J gene lost 5 bases, with 13 bases spanning the gap. The germline gives CDR1 SGHVS, CDR2 FNYEAQ. CDR3 protein: CASSQSRVNEQYF. CDR3 sequence (DNA): TGTGCCAGCAGCCAATCCAGGGTGAACGAGCAGTACTTC.

The chain uses TRBV27 and TRBJ1-1; the match to TRBD1 covers 11 bases. CDR3 length: 18 residues. The V segment lost 2 bases and the J segment 3 bases; nucleotides outside the gene matches: 11. CDR1 is MNHEY, CDR2 SMNVEV, per germline (reference sequence). The CDR3 protein is CASSLLVGTGGGDTEAFF. The CDR3, as DNA: TGTGCCAGCAGTTTACTTGTCGGGACAGGGGGTGGGGACACTGAAGCTTTCTTT.

J is TRBJ2-1 and V is TRBV28, with 10 bases fitting TRBD2. This CDR3 is 15 amino acids long. Germline values: CDR1 MDHEN, CDR2 SYDVKM. V trimming: 7 bases; J trimming: 10 bases; junction bases outside the gene matches: 13. In DNA, the CDR3 is TGTGCCAGCAAGGCAGCGGGACTAGCGCGAGACGAGCAGTTCTTC. This gives the protein CASKAAGLARDEQFF.

This clone has just one count. The chain links TRBV18 to TRBJ2-5; D remains ambiguous. The CDR3 consists of 12 residues. The germline CDR1 and CDR2 sequences are KGHSH and LQKENI. V dropped 4 bases and J dropped 5 bases, with 8 bases sitting between them. The CDR3 reads CASSLTRETQYF. Written as DNA, the CDR3 is TGTGCCAGCTCACTAACCCGGGAGACCCAGTACTTC.

V and J are TRBV5-4 and TRBJ1-3; D is possibly TRBD1 (5 bases). This CDR3 has 16 residues. The V gene's germline CDR1 is SGHNT and CDR2 YYREEE (reference sequence). V was clipped by 1 base and J by 0 bases, with 11 bases between them. Here the CDR3 reads CASSLQAGHSGNTIYF. For the CDR3, the DNA is TGTGCCAGCAGCTTGCAGGCGGGGCACTCTGGAAACACCATATATTTT. Drawing the rest from reference TRBV5-4 and TRBJ1-3, the complete variable domain is ETGVTQSPTHLIKTRGQQVTLRCSSQSGHNTVSWYQQALGQGPQFIFQYYREEENGRGNFPPRFSGLQFPNYSSELNVNALELDDSALYLCASSLQAGHSGNTIYFGEGSWLTVV.

This clone was detected once. V and J are TRBV2 and TRBJ2-1, with 8 positions matching TRBD1. Trimming removed 4 bases from V and 9 bases from J; junction bases left unmatched: 11. This CDR3 region has 15 residues. Per the germline V gene, CDR1 is SNHLY and CDR2 is FYNNEI. The CDR3 DNA is TGTGCCAGCAGTGTTTCAGGGGGCTTGGGGATTGAGCAGTTCTTC. Translation: CASSVSGGLGIEQFF.

This clone showed up just a few times. The chain uses TRBV4-1 and TRBJ2-2; TRBD1 matches at 8 bases. Losses at the gene ends were 2 bases for V and 0 bases for J; bases not matched to a gene: 2. CDR1 is MGHRA and CDR2 is YSYEKL in the germline V gene. This CDR3 comprises 16 residues. The CDR3 reads CASSQLDRANTGELFF. CDR3 in DNA: TGCGCCAGCAGCCAATTGGACAGGGCGAACACCGGGGAGCTGTTTTTT.

This clone has just a few counts. This chain joins TRBV2 and TRBJ1-3, with no clear D. Germline CDR1 is SNHLY and CDR2 is FYNNEI. This CDR3 comprises 14 residues. V lost 6 bases, J lost 4 bases, and 13 bases lay in between. The DNA of the CDR3 is TGTGCCAGCAGGACGGGTGGAGGAGGAAACACCATATATTTT. This gives the protein CASRTGGGGNTIYF.

This clone was seen a handful of times. This chain connects TRBV5-1 to TRBJ2-1; the match to TRBD1 covers 8 bases. CDR3 size: 14 residues. In germline, CDR1 is SGHRS, CDR2 YFSETQ. The V gene end was trimmed by 1 base and the J gene end by 8 bases; junction bases not matched to a gene: 5. The CDR3 DNA follows: TGCGCCAGCAGCTTGACAGGGGGTAGCCATGAGCAGTTCTTC. Its protein is CASSLTGGSHEQFF.

The J gene is TRBJ2-5, the V gene TRBV9; 7 nucleotides agree with TRBD1. The junction had 2 bases not matched to a gene; V was cut back by 0 bases and J by 3 bases. CDR1 SGDLS and CDR2 YYNGEE come from the germline V gene. This CDR3 is built from 14 residues. The CDR3 sequence is CASSVDTGEETQYF. CDR3 nucleotide sequence: TGTGCCAGCAGCGTAGATACAGGGGAAGAGACCCAGTACTTC.

This clone turned up a few times. In DNA, the CDR3 is TGTGCCAGCAGCTACGACTCCGTCAATGAGCAGTTCTTC. Its translation is CASSYDSVNEQFF. This chain links TRBV7-9 with TRBJ2-1; unclear D gene. Per germline, CDR1 SEHNR and CDR2 FQNEAQ (reference sequence). The CDR3 consists of 13 residues. Trimming left V 4 bases short and J 6 bases short, with 10 bases between.